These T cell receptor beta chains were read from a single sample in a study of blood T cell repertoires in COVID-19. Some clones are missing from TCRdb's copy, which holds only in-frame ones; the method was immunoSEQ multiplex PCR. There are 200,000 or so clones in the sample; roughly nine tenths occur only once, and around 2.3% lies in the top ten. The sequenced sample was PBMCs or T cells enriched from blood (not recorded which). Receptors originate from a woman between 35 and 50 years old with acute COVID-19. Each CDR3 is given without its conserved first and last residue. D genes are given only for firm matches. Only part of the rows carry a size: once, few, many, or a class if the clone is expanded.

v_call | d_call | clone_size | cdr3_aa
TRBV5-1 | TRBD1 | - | ASSRDRGFGTEAF
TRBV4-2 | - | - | ASSQLGLREQETQY
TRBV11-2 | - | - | ASSPLSTQY
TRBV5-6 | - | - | ASSLAGEQPQH
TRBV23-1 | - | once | ASSQFPRDRRTWAGSSTDTQY
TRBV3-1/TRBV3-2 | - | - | ASSEEQGAYEQY
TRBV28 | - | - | ASIVTANTEAF
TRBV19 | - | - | ASSPRTATYEQY
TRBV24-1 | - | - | ATSDDGGNEQF
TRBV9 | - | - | ASSGRTYTDTQY
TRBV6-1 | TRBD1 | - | ASSEITGGNEKLF
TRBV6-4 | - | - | ASSVGQGNSGANVLT
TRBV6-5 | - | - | ASSRHSNQPQH
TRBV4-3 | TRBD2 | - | ASSQWTSPTDTQY
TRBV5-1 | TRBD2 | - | ASSLGSGRAADTQY
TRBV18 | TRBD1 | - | ASSPLGDRGPNEQF
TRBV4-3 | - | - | ASSQQIYTEAF